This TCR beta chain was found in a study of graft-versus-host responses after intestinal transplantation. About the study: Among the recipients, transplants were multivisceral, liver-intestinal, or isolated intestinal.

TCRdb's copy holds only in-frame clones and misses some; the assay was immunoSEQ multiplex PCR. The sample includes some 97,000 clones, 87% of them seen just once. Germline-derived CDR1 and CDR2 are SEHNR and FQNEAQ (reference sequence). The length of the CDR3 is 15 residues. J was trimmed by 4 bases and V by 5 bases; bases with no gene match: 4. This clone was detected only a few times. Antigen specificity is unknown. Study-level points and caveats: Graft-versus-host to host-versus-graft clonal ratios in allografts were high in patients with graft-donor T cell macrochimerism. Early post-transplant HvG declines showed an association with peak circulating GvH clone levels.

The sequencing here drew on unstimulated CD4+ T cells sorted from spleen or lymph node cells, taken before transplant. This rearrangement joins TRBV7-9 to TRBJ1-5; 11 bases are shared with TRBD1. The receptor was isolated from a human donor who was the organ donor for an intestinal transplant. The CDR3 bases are TGTGCCAGCAGCCCTGGACAGGGGGCAAATCAGCCCCAGCATTTT. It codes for CASSPGQGANQPQHF.